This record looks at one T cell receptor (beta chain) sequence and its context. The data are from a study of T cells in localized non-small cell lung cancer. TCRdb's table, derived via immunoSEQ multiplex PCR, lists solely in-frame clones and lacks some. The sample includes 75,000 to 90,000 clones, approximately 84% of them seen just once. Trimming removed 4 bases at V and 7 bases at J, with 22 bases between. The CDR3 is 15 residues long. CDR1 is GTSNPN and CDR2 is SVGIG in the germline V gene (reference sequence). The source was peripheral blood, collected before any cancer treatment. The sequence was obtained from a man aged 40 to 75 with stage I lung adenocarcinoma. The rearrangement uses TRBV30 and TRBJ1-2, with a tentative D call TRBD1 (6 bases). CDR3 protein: CAWTPGRGGAFGYTF. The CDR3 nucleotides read TGTGCCTGGACCCCAGGGCGTGGGGGGGCCTTTGGCTACACCTTC.